Sequencing of this TCR beta chain was carried out in a study of vaccination and CD4 T cells after COVID-19. Points on this clonotype: The antigen is undetermined.

The CDR3 is 12 amino acids. V lost 6 bases to trimming and J lost 4 bases, with 11 bases between them. Germline-derived CDR1 and CDR2 are SQVTM and ANQGSEA. Treatment: approximately 9-day PBMC culture with coronavirus spike peptide pools or control peptides (ViraFEST assay). Cultured CD4+ T cell DNA was sequenced using the Oncomine TCR Beta short-read assay. TCRdb re-called the PCR reads through MiXCR, storing one row per CDR3 protein. The table records around 25,000 distinct CDR3 sequences, around 45% of them present only once. This chain uses TRBV29-1 with TRBJ2-3, with a possible D match to TRBD1 (6 bases). The material sequenced was CD4+ T cells from blood, cultured in vitro. This sequence originates from a human donor who had recovered from COVID-19. CDR3 in DNA: TGCAGCGTAAGACAGGCGGCAGATACGCAGTATTTT. The encoded protein is CSVRQAADTQYF.